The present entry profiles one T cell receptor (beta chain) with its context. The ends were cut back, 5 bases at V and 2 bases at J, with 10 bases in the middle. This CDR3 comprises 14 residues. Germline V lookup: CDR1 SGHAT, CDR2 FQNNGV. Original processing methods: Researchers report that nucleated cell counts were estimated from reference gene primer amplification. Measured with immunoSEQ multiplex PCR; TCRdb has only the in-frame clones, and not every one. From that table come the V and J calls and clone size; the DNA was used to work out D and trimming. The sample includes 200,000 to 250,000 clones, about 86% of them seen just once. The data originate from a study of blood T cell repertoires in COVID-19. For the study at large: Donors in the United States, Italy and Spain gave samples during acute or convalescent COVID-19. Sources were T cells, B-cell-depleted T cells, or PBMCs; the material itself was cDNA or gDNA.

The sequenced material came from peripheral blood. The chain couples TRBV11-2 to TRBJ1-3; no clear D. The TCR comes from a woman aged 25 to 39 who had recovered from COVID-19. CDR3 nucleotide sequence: TGTGCCAGCAGCCAACAGTGGACTGGAAACACCATATATTTT. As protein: CASSQQWTGNTIYF.